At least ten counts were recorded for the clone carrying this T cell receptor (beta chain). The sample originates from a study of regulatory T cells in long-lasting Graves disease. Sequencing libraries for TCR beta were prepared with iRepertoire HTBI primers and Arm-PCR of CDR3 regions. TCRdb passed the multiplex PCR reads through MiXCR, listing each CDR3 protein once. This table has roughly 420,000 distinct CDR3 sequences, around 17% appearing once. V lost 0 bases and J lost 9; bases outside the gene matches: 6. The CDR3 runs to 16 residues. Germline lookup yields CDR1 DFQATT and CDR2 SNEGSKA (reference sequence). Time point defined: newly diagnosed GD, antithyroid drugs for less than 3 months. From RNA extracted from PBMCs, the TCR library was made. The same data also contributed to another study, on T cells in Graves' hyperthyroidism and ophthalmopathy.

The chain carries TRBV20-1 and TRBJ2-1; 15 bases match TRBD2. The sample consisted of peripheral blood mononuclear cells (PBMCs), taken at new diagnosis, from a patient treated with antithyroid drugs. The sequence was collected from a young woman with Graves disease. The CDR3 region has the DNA TGCAGTGCTAGAGACGTTTGGACTAGCGGGAGGGTTGAGCAGTTCTTC. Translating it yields CSARDVWTSGRVEQFF.